The sequence of this TCR beta chain was determined in a study of PD-L1 blockade in urothelial cancer. Study-level background: Around 2014 therapy began: atezolizumab 1,200 mg intravenously every 3 weeks. Patients had undergone 0 to 3 prior chemotherapy regimens. T cell content in blood samples showed a median of around 140,000.

Profiled with immunoSEQ multiplex PCR; TCRdb holds only in-frame clones, not every one. The data contain some 77,000 clones, approximately 90% of them singletons. The CDR3 extends over 13 amino acids. Trimming removed 5 bases from V and 16 bases from J; junction bases left unmatched: 13. Germline V gene sequence: CDR1 LNHNV, CDR2 YYDKDF (reference sequence). This specimen was PBMCs, taken around atezolizumab (anti-PD-L1) treatment. The receptor was isolated from a woman aged 70-85 years with urothelial cancer. The gene calls are TRBV15 and TRBJ2-4; 8 nucleotides line up with TRBD2. CDR3 loop: CATSGPGLVVIYF. In nucleotides, the CDR3 is TGTGCCACCAGCGGACCGGGACTAGTTGTAATATACTTC.